What follows is one T cell receptor (beta chain) and its context. Its specificity is not known. Central memory, naive, regulatory and stem cell-like memory CD4+ cells were sorted by CD45RO/CCR7/CD25/CD127/CD95/CD27. V lost 4 bases and J 2 bases, leaving 10 bases between the germline ends. CDR1 SEHNR and CDR2 FQNEAQ come from the germline V gene (reference sequence). This CDR3 is 14 amino acids long. The data belong to a study of beta chain features in type 1 diabetes. Study-wide findings and caveats: Any HLA effect on TCRB rearrangement was left unresolved by small sub-analyses. Shortening that was moderate but significant affected the TCRB CDR3s of Type 1 diabetes patients in all four CD4+ subsets. More deletions and fewer insertions at VDJ junctions were found in patients with type 1 diabetes.

Expressed TCRB transcripts were sequenced after all isolated RNA was converted to cDNA. Mean read depth for naive, central memory and regulatory T cell samples was a few million reads. Repertoires were generated with immunoSEQ multiplex PCR, while TCRdb's copy carries only in-frame clones and drops some. The data show more than 300,000 clones, 7% to 10% seen once. The sequencing sample was made of central memory CD4+ T cells from blood. This rearrangement joins TRBV7-9 to TRBJ2-3; D is undetermined. This clonotype originated in a man aged 30-40 years with type 1 diabetes. CDR3 amino acids: CASSSLASTDTQYF. CDR3 bases: TGTGCCAGCAGCTCTCTCGCATCCACAGATACGCAGTATTTT.